This is a list of T cell receptor beta chains from one sample in a study of shared clonotypes between healthy human individuals. Libraries were prepared by immunoSEQ multiplex PCR; TCRdb keeps only in-frame clonotypes and omits some of them. The repertoire includes over a million clones, about 98.5% of them detected once, and approximately 0.4% sits in the top ten. The source material was naive CD4+ T cells sorted from blood. Receptors were obtained from a man aged 30 to 45 in good health. Both conserved end residues are part of each CDR3. A D gene is named only where the DNA matches it firmly. Only some rows state a clone size, as once, few, many or a class for expanded clones.

TRBJ2-2 once TRBV9 TRBD2 CASSVVAGVGTGELFF TGTGCCAGCAGCGTAGTAGCGGGAGTGGGCACCGGGGAGCTGTTTTTT
TRBJ2-1 . TRBV6-4 . CASSDSSGRNEQFF TGTGCCAGCAGTGACTCAAGCGGGCGCAATGAGCAGTTCTTC
TRBJ2-7 . TRBV6-5 . CASRTPGHPLEQYF TGTGCCAGCAGGACCCCGGGACACCCCCTGGAGCAGTACTTC
TRBJ1-2 . TRBV5-4 . CASSPPGPEARGYTF TGTGCCAGCAGCCCCCCGGGCCCCGAGGCTCGAGGCTACACCTTC
TRBJ1-1 . TRBV28 . CASSPVGGEGPEAFF TGTGCCAGCAGCCCCGTGGGCGGTGAGGGCCCTGAAGCTTTCTTT
TRBJ1-4 . TRBV11-2 . CASSLRWEKLFF TGTGCCAGCAGCTTGAGATGGGAAAAACTGTTTTTT
TRBJ1-5 . TRBV15 . CATSPGGQPQHF TGTGCCACCTCTCCGGGGGGTCAGCCCCAGCATTTT
TRBJ2-3 . TRBV5-6 TRBD2 CASSSLAATDTQYF TGTGCCAGCAGCTCACTAGCGGCCACAGATACGCAGTATTTT
TRBJ2-1 . TRBV27 . CASRSYNEQFF TGTGCCAGCAGATCCTACAATGAGCAGTTCTTC
TRBJ2-3 once TRBV27 . CASSLGTNTQYF TGTGCCAGCAGTTTGGGGACCAATACGCAGTATTTT